Presented here are 25 T cell receptor beta chains from one specimen sequenced in a study of cytomegalovirus exposure and HLA in healthy donors. PCR involved 60 Vbeta and 13 Jbeta primers. Generated by immunoSEQ multiplex PCR, the TCRdb table keeps only in-frame clones and is missing some. The table records more than 150,000 clones, about 82% of them present only once. Material for sequencing was PBMCs. These receptors were obtained from a man between 18 and 29 years old in good health and CMV-seronegative.

The chain joins TRBV6-1 to TRBJ1-2; D possibly corresponds to TRBD1 (5 bases). V gave up 10 bases and J gave up 3 bases, with 15 bases separating them. CDR1 is MNHNS, CDR2 SASEGT, per germline. The CDR3 totals 13 residues. CDR3 amino acids: CATKGWRDYGYTF. CDR3 in DNA: TGTGCCACTAAGGGGTGGAGGGACTATGGCTACACCTTC.

As regards this clone: Its ends do not fully match the called genes, so a read error is possible. The rearrangement links TRBV7-7 to TRBJ2-3; 8 bases map to TRBD1. In germline, CDR1 is SSHAT, CDR2 FNYEAQ (reference sequence). The CDR3 loop spans 15 amino acids. The CDR3 protein is CASSHGQGRTDTQYF. For the CDR3, the DNA is TGTGCTAGCAGCCACGGACAGGGCCGCACAGATACGCAGTATTTT. The whole variable domain, filled in from reference TRBV7-7 and TRBJ2-3, reads GAGVSQSPRYKVTKRGQDVTLRCDPISSHATLYWYQQALGQGPEFLTYFNYEAQPDKSGLPSDRFSAERPEGSISTLTIQRTEQRDSAMYRCASSHGQGRTDTQYFGPGTRLTVL.

This clone has just a few counts. The chain recombines TRBV5-1 with TRBJ1-4, with TRBD1 matching 11 bases. CDR1 is SGHRS and CDR2 is YFSETQ in the germline V gene. This CDR3 is 17 amino acids long. Unmatched junction bases numbered 5, after V lost 4 bases and J lost 0 bases. CDR3 loop: CASSPGQGATTNEKLFF. In DNA form, the CDR3 reads TGCGCCAGCAGCCCCGGACAGGGGGCCACAACTAATGAAAAACTGTTTTTT.

The V call is TRBV30, the J call TRBJ1-5; D is perhaps TRBD1 (6 bases). The CDR3 spans 15 residues. V lost 0 bases and J 3 bases, leaving 12 bases between the germline ends. Germline assignment: CDR1 GTSNPN and CDR2 SVGIG (reference sequence). In DNA, the CDR3 is TGTGCCTGGAGTGTAAGGGGGAGGGCCAATCAGCCCCAGCATTTT. Translating gives CAWSVRGRANQPQHF.

This chain links TRBV7-9 with TRBJ1-2, with 7 bases matching TRBD1. The V segment lost 3 bases and the J segment 1 base; nucleotides outside the gene matches: 2. The length of the CDR3 is 14 residues. The V gene's germline CDR1 is SEHNR and CDR2 FQNEAQ (reference sequence). The CDR3 loop is CASSLDRFNYGYTF. The DNA of the CDR3 is TGTGCCAGCAGCTTGGACAGGTTTAACTATGGCTACACCTTC.

V and J are TRBV13 and TRBJ1-6; no reliable D call. This CDR3 contains 14 residues. V shed 5 bases and J shed 10 bases, with 15 bases lying between them. Germline V gives CDR1 PRHDT, CDR2 FYEKMQ (reference sequence). The CDR3 sequence: CASSQTRAQSPLHF. As DNA, the CDR3 is TGTGCCAGCAGCCAAACCCGAGCCCAATCACCCCTCCACTTT.

In its sample, this clone was seen a few times. The chain couples TRBV11-3 to TRBJ1-1, with unresolved D. Germline CDR1 reads SGHNT; CDR2 reads YENEEA. V was pared by 3 bases and J by 2 bases, with 4 bases between. This CDR3 is built from 12 residues. CDR3 residues: CASSFVNTEAFF. CDR3 sequence (DNA): TGTGCCAGCAGCTTTGTAAACACTGAAGCTTTCTTT. Looking up the rest from reference TRBV11-3 and TRBJ1-1 gives the full variable domain: EAGVVQSPRYKIIEKKQPVAFWCNPISGHNTLYWYLQNLGQGPELLIRYENEEAVDDSQLPKDRFSAERLKGVDSTLKIQPAELGDSAVYLCASSFVNTEAFFGQGTRLTVV.

This clone came up a few times. The chain uses TRBV7-9 and TRBJ2-2; possibly TRBD1 for D (5 bases). CDR3 length equals 15 residues. Germline V gene sequence: CDR1 SEHNR, CDR2 FQNEAQ (reference sequence). V dropped 6 bases and J dropped 5 bases, with 16 bases sitting between them. The CDR3 protein is CASSSGPLGTGELFF. The CDR3 DNA reads TGTGCCAGCAGTTCAGGGCCTCTGGGGACCGGGGAGCTGTTTTTT.

V usage is TRBV30 and J usage is TRBJ2-1, with a possible D match to TRBD2 (5 bases). Trimming removed 0 bases from V and 4 bases from J, with 22 bases in between. Germline loops: CDR1 GTSNPN, CDR2 SVGIG (reference sequence). The CDR3 runs to 18 residues. The DNA for the CDR3 is TGTGCCTGGAGTGTATCCTCCGGAGGCTGGTCGAATTACAATGAGCAGTTCTTC. It codes for CAWSVSSGGWSNYNEQFF.

The rearrangement joins TRBV5-1 to TRBJ2-7; D remains ambiguous. The V gene lost 0 bases and the J gene lost 3 bases, with 7 bases spanning the gap. CDR3 length: 13 residues. Per germline, CDR1 SGHRS and CDR2 YFSETQ. The CDR3 DNA reads TGCGCCAGCAGCTTGGACATTTACTACGAGCAGTACTTC. As protein: CASSLDIYYEQYF. The full variable domain, its missing parts supplied by reference TRBV5-1 and TRBJ2-7, is KAGVTQTPRYLIKTRGQQVTLSCSPISGHRSVSWYQQTPGQGLQFLFEYFSETQRNKGNFPGRFSGRQFSNSRSEMNVSTLELGDSALYLCASSLDIYYEQYFGPGTRLTVT.

The J gene is TRBJ1-3, the V gene TRBV10-3; no clear D. Germline V gene sequence: CDR1 ENHRY, CDR2 SYGVKD. Trimming removed 0 bases at V and 2 bases at J, with 8 bases between. CDR3 size: 15 residues. The CDR3 nucleotides read TGTGCCATCAGTGAGTCGATGGCGGCTGGAAACACCATATATTTT. It is translated as CAISESMAAGNTIYF.

The rearrangement joins TRBV30 to TRBJ2-2; 11 bases are a match to TRBD2. With V trimmed by 5 bases and J by 6 bases, 8 bases remained unmatched. The CDR3 totals 15 residues. Germline V gene sequence: CDR1 GTSNPN, CDR2 SVGIG (reference sequence). The CDR3 DNA reads as TGTGCCTGGGGCAAGGCGGGACTAGCGGCCGGGGAGCTGTTTTTT. Translation: CAWGKAGLAAGELFF. The full variable domain, in which reference TRBV30 and TRBJ2-2 provide the parts outside the CDR3, is SQTIHQWPATLVQPVGSPLSLECTVEGTSNPNLYWYRQAAGRGLQLLFYSVGIGQISSEVPQNLSASRPQDRQFILSSKKLLLSDSGFYLCAWGKAGLAAGELFFGEGSRLTVL.

V usage is TRBV28 and J usage is TRBJ1-1; D is undetermined. This CDR3 is built from 12 residues. V gave up 3 bases and J gave up 5 bases, with 7 bases separating them. Germline CDR1 is MDHEN and CDR2 is SYDVKM. CDR3 residues: CASSLKRTEAFF. The DNA for the CDR3 is TGTGCCAGCAGTTTGAAGAGGACTGAAGCTTTCTTT.

The chain couples TRBV7-8 to TRBJ1-4, with TRBD1 matching 7 bases. This CDR3 has 16 residues. The germline V gene has CDR1 SGHVS and CDR2 FQNEAQ. The junction had 13 bases not matched to a gene; V was cut back by 5 bases and J by 7 bases. The CDR3 sequence: CASSRTTGAVSEKLFF. CDR3 nucleotide sequence: TGTGCCAGCAGCCGGACTACAGGGGCGGTCAGTGAAAAACTGTTTTTT.

This clone turned up a few times. The V gene is TRBV2, the J gene TRBJ1-5; no reliable D call. CDR1 is SNHLY and CDR2 is FYNNEI in the germline V gene. Deletions cut 4 bases from V and 9 bases from J, with 7 bases between. The CDR3 length is 11 residues. Written as DNA, the CDR3 is TGTGCCAGCAGTGGAGGGATGCCCCAGCATTTT. As protein: CASSGGMPQHF. Full variable domain (remainder filled in from reference TRBV2 and TRBJ1-5): EPEVTQTPSHQVTQMGQEVILRCVPISNHLYFYWYRQILGQKVEFLVSFYNNEISEKSEIFDDQFSVERPDGSNFTLKIRSTKLEDSAMYFCASSGGMPQHFGDGTRLSIL.

The rearrangement links TRBV9 to TRBJ2-2; weak D call: TRBD2 (5 bases). The CDR3 length is 14 residues. Germline values: CDR1 SGDLS, CDR2 YYNGEE. Trimming left V 3 bases short and J 2 bases short, with 8 bases between. CDR3 sequence: CASSGRANTGELFF. Written as DNA, the CDR3 is TGTGCCAGCAGCGGGCGGGCCAACACCGGGGAGCTGTTTTTT.

The rearrangement links TRBV19 to TRBJ1-1; the D gene is possibly TRBD1 (5 bases). The CDR3 has 13 amino acids. Per germline, CDR1 LNHDA and CDR2 SQIVND (reference sequence). Trimming took 1 base from V and 4 from J, leaving 7 bases between them. Here the CDR3 DNA reads TGTGCCAGTAGTATAGCAGGGATCACTGAAGCTTTCTTT. Translating gives CASSIAGITEAFF.

The rearrangement links TRBV5-1 to TRBJ1-1, with a possible D match to TRBD1 (5 bases). Germline V gene sequence: CDR1 SGHRS, CDR2 YFSETQ. Trimming took 4 bases from V and 2 from J, leaving 15 bases between them. The CDR3 spans 15 residues. The CDR3 region is CASSGPTVTNTEAFF. The CDR3 DNA sequence: TGCGCCAGCAGCGGCCCGACAGTTACTAACACTGAAGCTTTCTTT.

This clone has just a few counts. The V gene is TRBV9, the J gene TRBJ1-1; D call uncertain. This CDR3 spans 13 amino acids. CDR1 is SGDLS and CDR2 is YYNGEE in the germline V gene. V dropped 0 bases and J dropped 5 bases, with 8 bases sitting between them. In DNA form, the CDR3 reads TGTGCCAGCAGCGTAGTGACGGGGACTGAAGCTTTCTTT. It translates to CASSVVTGTEAFF.

The rearrangement joins TRBV29-1 to TRBJ2-5; 9 nucleotides match TRBD1. CDR3 length: 14 residues. In germline, CDR1 is SQVTM, CDR2 ANQGSEA. V gave up 7 bases and J gave up 3 bases; unmatched junction bases: 9. CDR3 bases: TGCAGCGCCCGATCCTGGACAGGGGAAGAGACCCAGTACTTC. Protein: CSARSWTGEETQYF.

The rearrangement links TRBV5-6 to TRBJ1-1; 7 bases match TRBD1. Germline lookup yields CDR1 SGHDT and CDR2 YYEEEE. The trim removed 10 bases at V and 4 bases at J, leaving 13 bases unmatched. This CDR3 has 14 residues. The CDR3 here is CASSALGGVTEAFF. CDR3 nucleotide sequence: TGTGCCTCCTCGGCTTTAGGGGGCGTCACTGAAGCTTTCTTT.

V and J are TRBV7-2 and TRBJ1-2; 7 bases are a match to TRBD1. CDR1 SGHTA and CDR2 FQGNSA come from the germline V gene. This CDR3 is built from 13 residues. J was trimmed by 8 bases and V by 5 bases; bases with no gene match: 8. Here the CDR3 DNA reads TGTGCCAGCAGCCAGAGACAGGGTCGAGGCTACACCTTC. This sequence encodes CASSQRQGRGYTF.

CDR3 amino acids: CASSEDRGGFNYGYTF. CDR3 in DNA: TGTGCCAGCAGTGAGGACAGGGGGGGATTTAACTATGGCTACACCTTC. The J gene is TRBJ1-2, the V gene TRBV2; 10 bases line up with TRBD1. Per the germline V gene, CDR1 is SNHLY and CDR2 is FYNNEI. The J segment lost 1 base and the V segment lost 3 bases, leaving 5 bases of the junction unmatched. CDR3 length: 16 amino acids.

This clone has a handful of counts. V and J are TRBV6-5 and TRBJ1-1; the D gene is possibly TRBD1 (5 bases). CDR3 length equals 15 residues. The V gene lost 2 bases and the J gene lost 0 bases, with 10 bases spanning the gap. Germline V CDR1 and CDR2: MNHEY, SVGAGI. CDR3 amino acids: CASSYRGQMNTEAFF. CDR3 nucleotides: TGTGCCAGCAGTTACCGCGGACAAATGAACACTGAAGCTTTCTTT.

The chain recombines TRBV5-6 with TRBJ2-1; a weak D match, TRBD1 (5 bases). Germline CDR1 and CDR2: SGHDT and YYEEEE. The length of the CDR3 is 13 residues. V dropped 5 bases and J dropped 2 bases, with 8 bases sitting between them. CDR3 amino acids: CASRPDTYNEQFF. The DNA for the CDR3 is TGTGCCAGCAGACCGGACACCTACAATGAGCAGTTCTTC.